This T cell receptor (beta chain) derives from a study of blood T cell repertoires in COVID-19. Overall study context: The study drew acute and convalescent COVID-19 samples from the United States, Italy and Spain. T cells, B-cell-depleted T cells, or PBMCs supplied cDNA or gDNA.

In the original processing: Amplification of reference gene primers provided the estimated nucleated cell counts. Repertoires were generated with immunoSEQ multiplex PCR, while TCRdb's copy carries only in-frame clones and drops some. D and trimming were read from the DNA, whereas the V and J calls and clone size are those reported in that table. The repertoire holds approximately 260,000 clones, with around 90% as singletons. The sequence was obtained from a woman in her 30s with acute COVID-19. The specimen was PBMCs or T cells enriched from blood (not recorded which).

CDR3 region: CASSQGLGGLDEQFF. CDR3 in DNA: TGTGCCAGCAGCCAAGGCCTGGGGGGGTTGGATGAGCAGTTCTTC. The V call is TRBV3-1 (or the pseudogene TRBV3-2), the J call TRBJ2-1; 7 nucleotides line up with TRBD2. This CDR3 is 15 amino acids long. J lost 8 bases, V lost 1 base, and 8 bases had no gene match. From germline, CDR1 is LGHDT and CDR2 YNNKEL (reference sequence).